Listed below are T cell receptor beta chains from one sample, sequenced in a study of cytomegalovirus exposure and HLA in healthy donors. Generated by immunoSEQ multiplex PCR, the TCRdb table keeps only in-frame clones and is missing some. The record lists approximately 45,000 clones, of which the ten most abundant hold 17%. The sample consisted of PBMCs. The origin of the receptors is a male donor in good health and CMV-seronegative. The CDR3 runs from the conserved cysteine through the conserved F or W. The D gene is left open where the match is weak.

v_call	j_call	d_call	cdr3_aa	cdr3_nt
TRBV4-3	TRBJ2-1	NA	CASSQVGQRYNEQFF	TGCGCCAGCAGCCAAGTGGGGCAAAGGTACAATGAGCAGTTCTTC
TRBV6-1	TRBJ1-3	NA	CASSAQGQLSGNTIYF	TGTGCCAGCAGTGCCCAAGGACAGCTATCTGGAAACACCATATATTTT
TRBV18	TRBJ1-2	TRBD1	CASSPVTGGDYGYTF	TGTGCCAGCTCACCAGTTACAGGGGGTGACTATGGCTACACCTTC
TRBV19	TRBJ1-5	TRBD1	CASSTTGTGAQPQHF	TGTGCCAGTAGTACGACCGGGACAGGTGCCCAGCCCCAGCATTTT
TRBV2	TRBJ2-5	NA	CASSERGIRGETQYF	TGTGCCAGCAGTGAGCGGGGAATACGGGGAGAGACCCAGTACTTC
TRBV4-2	TRBJ2-5	TRBD1	CASSSGTAQETQYF	TGTGCCAGCAGCTCCGGGACAGCCCAAGAGACCCAGTACTTC
TRBV19	TRBJ2-2	NA	CAATAGPNTGELFF	TGTGCCGCCACAGCGGGTCCGAACACCGGGGAGCTGTTTTTT
TRBV7-2	TRBJ1-2	TRBD1	CASSLDVEQGYGYTF	TGTGCCAGCAGCTTAGATGTGGAACAGGGGTATGGCTACACCTTC
TRBV5-1	TRBJ1-1	NA	CASSQSEGMNTEAFF	TGCGCCAGCAGCCAGTCCGAGGGCATGAACACTGAAGCTTTCTTT
TRBV18	TRBJ1-1	NA	CASSPRVGDTEAFF	TGTGCCAGCTCACCGAGGGTCGGAGACACTGAAGCTTTCTTT
TRBV13	TRBJ2-5	TRBD1	CASSRLSGQGGETQYF	TGTGCCAGCAGCCGGCTTTCCGGACAGGGCGGGGAGACCCAGTACTTC
TRBV11-2	TRBJ2-7	TRBD1	CASSLGTGGNYEQYF	TGTGCCAGCAGCTTAGGGACAGGGGGCAACTACGAGCAGTACTTC
TRBV2	TRBJ1-1	NA	CASSATNTEAFF	TGTGCCAGCAGTGCCACTAACACTGAAGCTTTCTTT
TRBV19	TRBJ1-2	NA	CASSRWTAGYGYTF	TGTGCCAGTAGTAGATGGACAGCCGGCTATGGCTACACCTTC
TRBV30	TRBJ1-1	NA	CAWSSRPDTEAFF	TGTGCCTGGAGTTCGCGGCCGGACACTGAAGCTTTCTTT
TRBV7-9	TRBJ2-7	TRBD1	CASSADRGNSYEQYF	TGTGCCAGCAGCGCAGACAGGGGAAACTCCTACGAGCAGTACTTC
TRBV6-6	TRBJ2-7	NA	CASTGGRGPYEQYF	TGTGCCAGCACGGGTGGCAGGGGTCCCTACGAGCAGTACTTC
TRBV7-6	TRBJ1-4	TRBD1	CASSPGQTNEKLFF	TGTGCCAGCAGCCCGGGACAGACTAATGAAAAACTGTTTTTT
TRBV6-5	TRBJ1-5	NA	CASSRDSSNQPQHF	TGTGCCAGCAGTCGGGACTCAAGCAATCAGCCCCAGCATTTT
TRBV30	TRBJ2-7	TRBD1	CAWSGLAQAGGLYF	TGTGCCTGGAGTGGATTAGCTCAGGCAGGGGGCCTTTACTTC
TRBV2	TRBJ2-3	NA	CAAGPPAAPTDTQYF	TGTGCCGCAGGGCCCCCTGCGGCTCCCACAGATACGCAGTATTTT
TRBV30	TRBJ2-7	NA	CAWSSPQQYEQYF	TGTGCCTGGAGTTCCCCACAGCAGTACGAGCAGTACTTC
TRBV2	TRBJ2-2	TRBD1	CASTRTGGTGELFF	TGTGCCAGCACCCGGACAGGGGGTACCGGGGAGCTGTTTTTT
TRBV7-8	TRBJ1-1	NA	CASSGAGALRVEAFF	TGTGCCAGCAGCGGAGCAGGGGCATTGAGGGTTGAAGCTTTCTTT
TRBV7-2	TRBJ2-7	TRBD1	CASKLGQGDYEQYF	TGTGCCAGTAAACTGGGGCAGGGGGACTACGAGCAGTACTTC
TRBV7-2	TRBJ1-1	NA	CASSRGGGGNTEAFF	TGTGCCAGCAGCCGCGGGGGGGGCGGCAACACTGAAGCTTTCTTT
TRBV27	TRBJ1-1	NA	CASSFGAGRTEAFF	TGTGCCAGCAGTTTTGGGGCCGGGCGGACTGAAGCTTTCTTT
TRBV18	TRBJ1-1	NA	CASSKGGDHTEAFF	TGTGCCAGCTCAAAGGGCGGGGACCACACTGAAGCTTTCTTT
TRBV30	TRBJ1-5	NA	CAWRDQGSNQPQHF	TGTGCCTGGAGGGACCAGGGTAGCAATCAGCCCCAGCATTTT
TRBV19	TRBJ1-2	NA	CASSIEWRDGYTF	TGTGCCAGTAGTATAGAGTGGAGGGATGGCTACACCTTC
TRBV7-2	TRBJ1-1	TRBD1	CASSEQGFRAFF	TGTGCCAGCAGCGAACAGGGGTTCCGGGCTTTCTTT
TRBV19	TRBJ2-1	NA	CAIRGRGDEQFF	TGTGCCATCCGAGGACGGGGTGATGAGCAGTTCTTC
TRBV6-1	TRBJ1-4	NA	CASSELGQGGEKLFF	TGTGCCAGCAGTGAATTGGGGCAGGGAGGTGAAAAACTGTTTTTT
TRBV2	TRBJ2-7	NA	CAGVGAGTYEQYF	TGTGCCGGCGTTGGCGCAGGTACCTACGAGCAGTACTTC
TRBV6-5	TRBJ1-2	NA	CASSYDPGRGGYTF	TGTGCCAGCAGTTACGACCCAGGCAGGGGTGGCTACACCTTC
TRBV4-3	TRBJ2-5	TRBD1	CASSQATGAGGETQYF	TGCGCCAGCAGCCAAGCGACAGGGGCCGGGGGAGAGACCCAGTACTTC
TRBV7-6	TRBJ1-1	NA	CASSAPGGEAFF	TGTGCCAGCAGCGCCCCGGGAGGGGAAGCTTTCTTT
TRBV13	TRBJ2-7	TRBD2	CASSSRTSGYEQYF	TGTGCCAGCAGCTCACGGACTAGCGGCTACGAGCAGTACTTC
TRBV15	TRBJ2-7	NA	CATSRDDDSHYEQYF	TGTGCCACCAGCAGAGATGATGACAGTCACTACGAGCAGTACTTC
TRBV7-9	TRBJ1-2	TRBD1	CASSSDRGEIHGYTF	TGTGCCAGCAGCTCGGACAGGGGCGAAATTCATGGCTACACCTTC
TRBV15	TRBJ1-4	NA	CATSRDRGRGEKLFF	TGTGCCACCAGCAGAGACAGGGGTAGAGGAGAAAAACTGTTTTTT
TRBV5-6	TRBJ2-7	NA	CASSFTRYEQYF	TGTGCCAGCAGCTTCACGCGCTACGAGCAGTACTTC
TRBV19	TRBJ1-1	NA	CASSIYAEAFF	TGTGCCAGTAGTATTTATGCTGAAGCTTTCTTT
TRBV13	TRBJ2-5	NA	CASSLHEAQETQYF	TGTGCCAGCAGCCTCCATGAGGCCCAAGAGACCCAGTACTTC
TRBV9	TRBJ2-2	NA	CASSVGHRNTGELFF	TGTGCCAGCAGCGTAGGGCACCGTAACACCGGGGAGCTGTTTTTT
TRBV6-5	TRBJ2-1	TRBD2	CASSPLLASNEQFF	TGTGCCAGCAGCCCCTTACTAGCGTCCAATGAGCAGTTCTTC
TRBV5-1	TRBJ2-1	NA	CASSNTGTGNEQFF	TGCGCCAGCAGCAATACAGGGACGGGAAATGAGCAGTTCTTC
TRBV4-1	TRBJ2-1	TRBD1	CASSQRQGVDNEQFF	TGCGCCAGCAGCCAACGACAGGGGGTAGACAATGAGCAGTTCTTC
TRBV6-4	TRBJ2-3	NA	CASSDGGGATDTQYF	TGTGCCAGCAGTGACGGAGGGGGGGCCACAGATACGCAGTATTTT
TRBV27	TRBJ2-7	TRBD1	CASSLQPPDRGEQYF	TGTGCCAGCAGTCTACAACCCCCCGACAGGGGCGAGCAGTACTTC
TRBV30	TRBJ1-5	TRBD1	CAWSRRGQGNQPQHF	TGTGCCTGGAGCCGACGGGGACAGGGAAATCAGCCCCAGCATTTT